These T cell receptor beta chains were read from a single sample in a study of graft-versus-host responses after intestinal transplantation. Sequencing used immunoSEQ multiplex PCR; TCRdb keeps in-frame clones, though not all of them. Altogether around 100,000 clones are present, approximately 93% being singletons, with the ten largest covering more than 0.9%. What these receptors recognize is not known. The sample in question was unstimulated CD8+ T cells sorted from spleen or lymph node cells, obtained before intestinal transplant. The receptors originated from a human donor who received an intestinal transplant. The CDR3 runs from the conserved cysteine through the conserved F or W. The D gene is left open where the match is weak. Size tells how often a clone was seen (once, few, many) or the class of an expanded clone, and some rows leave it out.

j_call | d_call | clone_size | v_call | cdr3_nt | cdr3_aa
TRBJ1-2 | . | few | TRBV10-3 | TGTGCCATCAGTGAGTCGCAGGGCGTTCCCCGAGGCTACACCTTC | CAISESQGVPRGYTF
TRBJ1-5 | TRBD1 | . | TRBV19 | TGTGCCAGTAGTATCTGGACAGGGGATCAGCCCCAGCATTTT | CASSIWTGDQPQHF
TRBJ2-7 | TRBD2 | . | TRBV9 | TGTGCCAGCAGCTTCGGGACTAGCGTTTACGAGCAGTACTTC | CASSFGTSVYEQYF
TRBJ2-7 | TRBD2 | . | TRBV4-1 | TGCGCCAGCAGCCAAGACCTAGCGGATACCTACGAGCAGTACTTC | CASSQDLADTYEQYF
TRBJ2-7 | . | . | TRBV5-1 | TGCGCCAGCAGCTTGTACGGGGGCCCCGCCTACGAGCAGTACTTC | CASSLYGGPAYEQYF
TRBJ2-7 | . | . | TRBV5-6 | TGTGCCAGCAGCGGCGGTGAGGGGCCTACCTACGAGCAGTACTTC | CASSGGEGPTYEQYF
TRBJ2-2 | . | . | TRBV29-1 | TGCAGCGTTGGGACAGCGGGCACCGGGGAGCTGTTTTTT | CSVGTAGTGELFF
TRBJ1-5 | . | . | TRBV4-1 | TGCGCCAGCAGCCTTGGGGGGGAAGATAGCAATCAGCCCCAGCATTTT | CASSLGGEDSNQPQHF
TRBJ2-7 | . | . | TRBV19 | TGTGCCAGTAGTATAGATCTGAAGAGAGTTGCAAGAGAGCAGTACTTC | CASSIDLKRVAREQYF
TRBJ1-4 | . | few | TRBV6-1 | TGTGCCAGCAGTGCTGGACTGAGTAATGAAAAACTGTTTTTT | CASSAGLSNEKLFF
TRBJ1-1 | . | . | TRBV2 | TGTGCCAGCCTGGATGGTCTTGAAGCTTTCTTT | CASLDGLEAFF
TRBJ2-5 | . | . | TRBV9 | TGTGCCAGCAGCCCTCCCCCCGGTGAGACCCAGTACTTC | CASSPPPGETQYF
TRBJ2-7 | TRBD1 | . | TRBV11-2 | TGTGCCAGCAGCTTAGGGACAGGGGGCTACGAGCAGTACTTC | CASSLGTGGYEQYF
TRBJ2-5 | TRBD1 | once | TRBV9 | TGTGCCAGCAGCCCCGGGACAGGGGGGGAGACCCAGTACTTC | CASSPGTGGETQYF
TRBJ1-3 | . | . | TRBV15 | TGTGCCACCAGCAGAGATCAGAGGGACACCTTTTTCTCTGGAAACACCATATATTTT | CATSRDQRDTFFSGNTIYF
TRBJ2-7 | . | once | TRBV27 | TGTGCCAGCAGTCCCTACGGGTACGAGCAGTACTTC | CASSPYGYEQYF